Detailed here is one T cell receptor (beta chain). Its specificity is not known. The entry originates in a study of T cells in tuberculosis. This table comes from immunoSEQ multiplex PCR, and its TCRdb copy is limited to in-frame clones, with some not included. The sample lists 30,000 or so clones, roughly 86% occurring once. This CDR3 comprises 14 residues. The junction had 4 bases not matched to a gene; V was cut back by 2 bases and J by 7 bases. Germline values: CDR1 MNHNY, CDR2 SVGAGI (reference sequence). Sample time point: new active TB diagnosis, blood taken before or within 7 days of starting treatment. Study outcomes and limitations: Active tuberculosis alpha repertoires lay closer to GMM-specific TCRs than controls'.

The J gene is TRBJ1-4, the V gene TRBV6-6; 7 bases are a match to TRBD1. The origin of this receptor is an adult with tuberculosis. The source material was PBMCs, sampled at tuberculosis diagnosis. The CDR3 DNA sequence: TGTGCCAGCAGTTACGGGACAGAGGCTGAAAAACTGTTTTTT. As protein: CASSYGTEAEKLFF.